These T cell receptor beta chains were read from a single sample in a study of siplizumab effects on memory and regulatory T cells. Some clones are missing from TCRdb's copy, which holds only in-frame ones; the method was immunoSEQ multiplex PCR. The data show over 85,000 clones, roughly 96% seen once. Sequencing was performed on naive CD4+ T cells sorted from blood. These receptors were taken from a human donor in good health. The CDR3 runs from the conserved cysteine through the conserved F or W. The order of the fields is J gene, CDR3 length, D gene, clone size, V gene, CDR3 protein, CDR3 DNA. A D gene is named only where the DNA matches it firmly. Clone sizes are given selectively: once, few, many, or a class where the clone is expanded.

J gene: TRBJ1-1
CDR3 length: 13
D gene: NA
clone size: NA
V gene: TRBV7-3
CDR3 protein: CASSLTGNTEAFF
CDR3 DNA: TGTGCCAGCAGCCTGACAGGGAACACTGAAGCTTTCTTT

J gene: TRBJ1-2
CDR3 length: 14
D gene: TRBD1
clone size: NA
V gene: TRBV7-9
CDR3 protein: CASSLEQGAFGYTF
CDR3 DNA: TGTGCCAGCAGCTTAGAACAGGGGGCCTTTGGCTACACCTTC

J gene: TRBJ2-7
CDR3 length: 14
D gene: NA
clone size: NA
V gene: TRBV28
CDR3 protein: CASSLWGSDYEQYF
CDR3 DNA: TGTGCCAGCAGTTTATGGGGGTCCGACTACGAGCAGTACTTC

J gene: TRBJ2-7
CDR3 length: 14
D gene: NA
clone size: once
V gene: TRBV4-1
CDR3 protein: CASSQPGRSYEQYF
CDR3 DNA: TGCGCCAGCAGCCAGCCGGGGAGGTCGTACGAGCAGTACTTC

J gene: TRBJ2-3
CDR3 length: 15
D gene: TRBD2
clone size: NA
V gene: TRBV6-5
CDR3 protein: CASMGLGLATDTQYF
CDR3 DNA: TGTGCCAGCATGGGGCTGGGACTAGCGACAGATACGCAGTATTTT

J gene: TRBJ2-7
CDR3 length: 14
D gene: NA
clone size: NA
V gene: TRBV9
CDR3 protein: CASTSKAGRNEQYF
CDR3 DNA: TGTGCCAGCACGAGTAAGGCAGGAAGAAACGAGCAGTACTTC

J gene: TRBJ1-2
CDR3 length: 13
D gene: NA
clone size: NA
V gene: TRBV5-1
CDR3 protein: CARTVETNYGYTF
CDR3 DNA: TGCGCCAGAACAGTGGAGACTAACTATGGCTACACCTTC

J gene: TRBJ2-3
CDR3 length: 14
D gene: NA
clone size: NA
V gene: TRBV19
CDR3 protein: CATGWQGLTDTQYF
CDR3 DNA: TGTGCCACCGGCTGGCAGGGCCTCACAGATACGCAGTATTTT

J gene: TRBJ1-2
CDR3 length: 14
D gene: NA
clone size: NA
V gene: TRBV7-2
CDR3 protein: CASSLPGRRDGYTF
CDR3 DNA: TGTGCCAGCAGCCTACCGGGACGGAGGGATGGCTACACCTTC

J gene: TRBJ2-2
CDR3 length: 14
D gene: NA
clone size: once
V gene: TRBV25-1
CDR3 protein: CASKQTTNTGELFF
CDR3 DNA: TGTGCCAGCAAACAGACCACGAACACCGGGGAGCTGTTTTTT

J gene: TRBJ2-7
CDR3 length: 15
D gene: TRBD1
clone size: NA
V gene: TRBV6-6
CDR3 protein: CASSDRGTVGHEQYF
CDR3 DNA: TGTGCCAGCAGTGACCGAGGGACAGTAGGCCACGAGCAGTACTTC

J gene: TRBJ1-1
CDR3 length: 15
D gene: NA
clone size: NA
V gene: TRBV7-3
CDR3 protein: CASSLTPGLNTEAFF
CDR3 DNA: TGTGCCAGCAGCTTAACGCCCGGGTTGAACACTGAAGCTTTCTTT

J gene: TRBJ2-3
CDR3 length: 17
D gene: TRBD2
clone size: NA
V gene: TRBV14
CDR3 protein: CASSLRLAGTFTDTQYF
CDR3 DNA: TGTGCCAGCAGCCTTCGGTTAGCGGGGACTTTCACAGATACGCAGTATTTT

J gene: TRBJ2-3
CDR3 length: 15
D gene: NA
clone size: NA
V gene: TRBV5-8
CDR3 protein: CASSRGLRGPDTQYF
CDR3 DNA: TGTGCCAGCAGCAGGGGACTGCGGGGCCCAGATACGCAGTATTTT

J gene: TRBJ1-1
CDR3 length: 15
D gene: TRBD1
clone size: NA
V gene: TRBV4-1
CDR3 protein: CASSLLDRERTEAFF
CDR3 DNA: TGCGCCAGCAGCCTGCTTGACAGGGAGAGGACTGAAGCTTTCTTT

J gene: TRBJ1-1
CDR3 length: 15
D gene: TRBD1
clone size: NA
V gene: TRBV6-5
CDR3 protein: CASSRQGTLNTEAFF
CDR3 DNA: TGTGCCAGCAGCAGACAGGGGACACTGAACACTGAAGCTTTCTTT

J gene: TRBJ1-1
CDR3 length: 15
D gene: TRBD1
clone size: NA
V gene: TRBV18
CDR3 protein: CASSSGQGPYTEAFF
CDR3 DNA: TGTGCCAGCTCATCTGGACAGGGGCCATACACTGAAGCTTTCTTT

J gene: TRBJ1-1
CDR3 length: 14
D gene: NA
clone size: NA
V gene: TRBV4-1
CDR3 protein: CASSQETENTEAFF
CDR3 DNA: TGCGCCAGCAGCCAAGAGACGGAGAACACTGAAGCTTTCTTT

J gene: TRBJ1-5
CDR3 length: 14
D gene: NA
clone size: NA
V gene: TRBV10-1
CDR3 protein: CASRGRKSNQPQHF
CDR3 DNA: TGCGCCAGCCGAGGGCGGAAGAGCAATCAGCCCCAGCATTTT

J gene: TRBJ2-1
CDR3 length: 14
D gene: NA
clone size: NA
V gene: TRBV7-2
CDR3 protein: CASSLEVQYNEQFF
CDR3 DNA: TGTGCCAGCAGCTTAGAGGTGCAATACAATGAGCAGTTCTTC

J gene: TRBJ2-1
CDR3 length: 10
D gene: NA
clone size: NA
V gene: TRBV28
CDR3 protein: CALGPNEQFF
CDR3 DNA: TGTGCCCTAGGTCCCAATGAGCAGTTCTTC

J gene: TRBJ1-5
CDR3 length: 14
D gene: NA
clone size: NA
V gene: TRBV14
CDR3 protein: CASSQRGQGQPQHF
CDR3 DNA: TGTGCCAGCAGCCAACGGGGTCAAGGCCAGCCCCAGCATTTT

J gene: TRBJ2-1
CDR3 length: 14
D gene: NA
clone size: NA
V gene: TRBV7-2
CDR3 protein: CASSLVGGHNEQFF
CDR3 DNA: TGTGCCAGCAGCTTAGTAGGTGGACACAATGAGCAGTTCTTC

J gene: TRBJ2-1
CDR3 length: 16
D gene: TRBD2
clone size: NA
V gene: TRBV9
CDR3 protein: CASSVSGGANLGEQFF
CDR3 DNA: TGTGCCAGCAGCGTAAGCGGGGGGGCGAACCTAGGGGAGCAGTTCTTC

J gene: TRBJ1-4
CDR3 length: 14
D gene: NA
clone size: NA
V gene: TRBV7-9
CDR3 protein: CASSLIAANEKLFF
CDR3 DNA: TGTGCCAGCAGCTTAATAGCGGCTAATGAAAAACTGTTTTTT

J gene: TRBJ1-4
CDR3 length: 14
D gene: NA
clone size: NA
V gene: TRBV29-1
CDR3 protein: CSVEFPGKAEKLFF
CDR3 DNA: TGCAGCGTTGAGTTTCCAGGGAAAGCGGAAAAACTGTTTTTT

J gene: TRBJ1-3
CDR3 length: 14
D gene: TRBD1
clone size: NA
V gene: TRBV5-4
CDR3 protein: CASSPGTDGNTIYF
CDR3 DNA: TGTGCCAGCAGCCCCGGGACAGACGGAAACACCATATATTTT

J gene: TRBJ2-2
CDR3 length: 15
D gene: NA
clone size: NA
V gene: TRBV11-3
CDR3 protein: CASSSSGAGTGELFF
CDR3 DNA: TGTGCCAGCAGCTCATCGGGGGCGGGCACCGGGGAGCTGTTTTTT

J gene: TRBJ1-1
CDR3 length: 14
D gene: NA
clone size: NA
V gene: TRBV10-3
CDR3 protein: CAISESAVVGRAFF
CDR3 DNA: TGTGCCATCAGTGAGTCTGCAGTCGTTGGGAGGGCTTTCTTT

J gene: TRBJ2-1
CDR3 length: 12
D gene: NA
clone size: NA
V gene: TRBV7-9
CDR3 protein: CASSLGGGEQFF
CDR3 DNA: TGTGCCAGCAGCTTGGGGGGCGGTGAGCAGTTCTTC

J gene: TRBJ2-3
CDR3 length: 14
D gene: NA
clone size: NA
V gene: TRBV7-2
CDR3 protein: CASSPNPLLDTQYF
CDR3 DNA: TGTGCCAGCAGCCCGAACCCCCTTTTAGATACGCAGTATTTT

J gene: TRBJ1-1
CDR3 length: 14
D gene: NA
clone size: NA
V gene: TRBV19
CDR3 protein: CASSILGAGTEAFF
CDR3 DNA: TGTGCCAGTAGTATTCTAGGGGCCGGCACTGAAGCTTTCTTT

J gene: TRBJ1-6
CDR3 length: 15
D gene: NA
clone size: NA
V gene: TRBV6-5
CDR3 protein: CASKGAGAENSPLHF
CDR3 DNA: TGTGCCAGCAAGGGCGCAGGGGCGGAAAATTCACCCCTCCACTTT

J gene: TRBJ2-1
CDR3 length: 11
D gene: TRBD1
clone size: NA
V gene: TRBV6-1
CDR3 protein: CASQGANEQFF
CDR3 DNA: TGTGCCAGCCAGGGGGCTAATGAGCAGTTCTTC

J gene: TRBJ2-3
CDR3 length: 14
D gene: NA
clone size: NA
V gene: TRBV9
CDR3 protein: CASSVSVSTDTQYF
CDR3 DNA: TGTGCCAGCAGCGTTAGCGTGTCAACAGATACGCAGTATTTT

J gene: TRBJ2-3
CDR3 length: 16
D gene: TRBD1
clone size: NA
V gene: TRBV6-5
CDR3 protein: CASSLGTGVSTDTQYF
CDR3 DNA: TGTGCCAGCAGTTTAGGGACAGGGGTAAGCACAGATACGCAGTATTTT

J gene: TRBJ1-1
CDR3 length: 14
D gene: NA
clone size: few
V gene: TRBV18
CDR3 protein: CASFRFTGITEAFF
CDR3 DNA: TGTGCCAGCTTTCGATTCACCGGGATCACTGAAGCTTTCTTT

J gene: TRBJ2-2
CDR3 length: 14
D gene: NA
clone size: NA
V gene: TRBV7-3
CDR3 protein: CASSLMGNAGELFF
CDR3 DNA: TGTGCCAGCAGCTTAATGGGGAACGCCGGGGAGCTGTTTTTT

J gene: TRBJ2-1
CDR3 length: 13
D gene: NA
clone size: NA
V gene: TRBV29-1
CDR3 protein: CSVGSGETPMQFF
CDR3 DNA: TGCAGCGTTGGTTCCGGGGAGACACCAATGCAGTTCTTC

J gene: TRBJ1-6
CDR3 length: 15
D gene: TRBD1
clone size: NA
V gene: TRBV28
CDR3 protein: CASSPGQGAGDTLHF
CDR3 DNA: TGTGCCAGCAGTCCGGGACAGGGGGCCGGGGATACCCTCCACTTT

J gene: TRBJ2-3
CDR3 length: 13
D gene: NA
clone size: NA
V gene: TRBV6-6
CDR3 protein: CASSPGGRDTQYF
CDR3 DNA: TGTGCCAGCTCCCCGGGGGGCCGAGATACGCAGTATTTT

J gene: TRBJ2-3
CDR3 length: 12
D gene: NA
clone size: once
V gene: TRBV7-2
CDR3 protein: CASSHGQYTQYF
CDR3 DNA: TGTGCCAGCAGCCATGGACAGTATACGCAGTATTTT

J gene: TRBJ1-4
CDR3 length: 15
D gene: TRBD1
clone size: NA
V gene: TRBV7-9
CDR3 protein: CASSFGTGGWEKLFF
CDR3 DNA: TGTGCCAGCAGCTTCGGGACAGGGGGTTGGGAAAAACTGTTTTTT

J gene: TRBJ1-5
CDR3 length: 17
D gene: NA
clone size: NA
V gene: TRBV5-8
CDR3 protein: CASSRPGNVRSNQPQHF
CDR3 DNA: TGTGCCAGCAGCCGGCCGGGGAATGTCCGTAGCAATCAGCCCCAGCATTTT

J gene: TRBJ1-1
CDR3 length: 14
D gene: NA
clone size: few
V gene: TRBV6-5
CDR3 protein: CASSYSRGDTEAFF
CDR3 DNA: TGTGCCAGCAGTTACAGCAGAGGTGACACTGAAGCTTTCTTT

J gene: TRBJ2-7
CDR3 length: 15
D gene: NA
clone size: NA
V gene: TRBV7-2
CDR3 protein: CASSLESGSAYEQYF
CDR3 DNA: TGTGCCAGCAGCTTAGAGAGCGGGTCAGCCTACGAGCAGTACTTC

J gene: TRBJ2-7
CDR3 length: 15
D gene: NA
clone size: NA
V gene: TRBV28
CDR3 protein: CASTGGIPEAYEQYF
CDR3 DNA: TGTGCCAGTACAGGAGGTATCCCTGAGGCCTACGAGCAGTACTTC

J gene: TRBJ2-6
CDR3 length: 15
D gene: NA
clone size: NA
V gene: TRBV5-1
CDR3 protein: CATHKGGSGANVLTF
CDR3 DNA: TGCGCCACCCACAAGGGGGGGTCTGGGGCCAACGTCCTGACTTTC

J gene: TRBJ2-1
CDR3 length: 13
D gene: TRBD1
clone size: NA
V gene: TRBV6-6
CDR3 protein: CASSFRQGHEQFF
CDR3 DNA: TGTGCCAGCAGTTTTCGACAGGGCCATGAGCAGTTCTTC

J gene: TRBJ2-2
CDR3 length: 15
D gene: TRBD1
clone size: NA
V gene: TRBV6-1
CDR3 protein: CASSASTGGTGELFF
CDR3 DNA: TGTGCCAGCAGTGCCTCGACAGGGGGCACCGGGGAGCTGTTTTTT

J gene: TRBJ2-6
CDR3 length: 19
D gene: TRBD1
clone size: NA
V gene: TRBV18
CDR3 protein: CASSLLRTGVHGGANVLTF
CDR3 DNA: TGTGCCAGCTCACTTCTAAGGACAGGGGTACACGGTGGGGCCAACGTCCTGACTTTC

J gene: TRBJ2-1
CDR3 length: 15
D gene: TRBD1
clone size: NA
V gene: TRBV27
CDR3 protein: CASRRQGGLYNEQFF
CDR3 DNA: TGTGCCAGCAGAAGACAGGGTGGATTATACAATGAGCAGTTCTTC

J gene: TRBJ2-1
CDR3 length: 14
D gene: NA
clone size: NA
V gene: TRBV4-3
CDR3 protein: CASSQDGGSDEQFF
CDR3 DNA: TGCGCCAGCAGCCAAGATGGTGGGTCCGATGAGCAGTTCTTC

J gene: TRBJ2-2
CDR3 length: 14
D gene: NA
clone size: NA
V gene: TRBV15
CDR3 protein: CATSRELQPGELFF
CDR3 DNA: TGTGCCACCAGCAGAGAGTTACAGCCCGGGGAGCTGTTTTTT